This T cell receptor beta chain was captured in a study of blood T cell repertoires in COVID-19. On the study more broadly: Specimens from acute and convalescent COVID-19 originated in the United States, Italy and Spain. T cells, B-cell-depleted T cells, or PBMCs supplied cDNA or gDNA.

The V gene lost 0 bases and the J gene lost 4 bases, with 10 bases spanning the gap. This CDR3 has 16 amino acids. CDR1 LGHNA and CDR2 YSLEER come from the germline V gene. Per the original data handling: Counts of nucleated cells, estimated from reference gene primer amplification, were obtained. Only in-frame clones appear in the TCRdb table, and some are missing; sequencing was by immunoSEQ multiplex PCR. V and J calls and clone size are as listed in that table; D and trimming were resolved from the DNA. This sample yields about 21,000 clones, of which 82% are seen a single time; about 6% belongs to the top ten.

The TCR originated in a human donor in a cohort sampled during active COVID-19. Sequences were obtained from peripheral blood. V usage is TRBV4-3 and J usage is TRBJ2-6, with D tentatively TRBD2 (5 bases). DNA for the CDR3: TGCGCCAGCAGCCAAGAATCGGGGATGGGGGCCAACGTCCTGACTTTC. This translates into CASSQESGMGANVLTF.